This T cell receptor (beta chain) was sequenced in a study of blood T cell repertoires in COVID-19. Background on the study: Donors in the United States, Italy and Spain gave samples during acute or convalescent COVID-19. Nucleic acid was either cDNA or gDNA, and it came from T cells, B-cell-depleted T cells, or PBMCs.

The CDR3 extends over 12 amino acids. CDR1 and CDR2 (germline): MNHEY, SVGAGI. Trimming stripped 2 bases from V and 3 bases from J, with 4 bases between. Per the study methods: Amplification of reference gene primers provided the estimated nucleated cell counts. TCRdb keeps only in-frame clones here, not all; method: immunoSEQ multiplex PCR. D and trimming were read from the DNA, whereas the V and J calls and clone size are those reported in that table. Of 29,000 or so clones listed, approximately 80% are singletons. This clone appeared a few times. The receptor comes from a woman in her 70s with acute or convalescent COVID-19. Sequences were obtained from peripheral blood. The genes are TRBV6-5 and TRBJ1-1; D gene uncertain. As DNA, the CDR3 is TGTGCCAGCAGTTACGGCCACACTGAAGCTTTCTTT. This encodes CASSYGHTEAFF.